The clone carrying this TCR beta chain was counted at least ten times. During its preparation, the TCRbeta library received unique molecular identifiers. In TCRdb, the PCR reads were re-called with MiXCR into one record per CDR3 protein. The sample yields 230,000 or so distinct CDR3 sequences, around 12% seen once. This entry is derived from a study of T-cell reconstitution after alpha-beta-depleted transplantation in children. The clonotype originates from a human donor who donated a stem cell graft to a child with acute lymphoblastic leukemia. This sample comprised PBMCs from the stem cell graft donor, obtained from the stem cell graft.

CDR3 nucleotides: TGCGCCAGCAGCCCGGTCGTGGGATCGAATTCACCCCTCCACTTT. This translates into CASSPVVGSNSPLHF. V is TRBV5-1 and J is TRBJ1-6; D gene uncertain. Trimming pared 4 bases from V and 7 bases from J, leaving 15 bases between. Germline V CDR1 and CDR2: SGHRS, YFSETQ. The CDR3 spans 15 residues. The complete variable domain, with remaining parts taken from reference TRBV5-1 and TRBJ1-6, reads KAGVTQTPRYLIKTRGQQVTLSCSPISGHRSVSWYQQTPGQGLQFLFEYFSETQRNKGNFPGRFSGRQFSNSRSEMNVSTLELGDSALYLCASSPVVGSNSPLHFGNGTRLTVT.